This is a list of T cell receptor beta chains from one sample in a study of T cell responses to AZD1222 COVID-19 vaccine. Clones were sequenced by immunoSEQ multiplex PCR, and TCRdb holds only the in-frame ones, with some missing. The sample yields 200,000 or so clones, roughly 91% seen once. Sequenced here: peripheral blood, sampled on day 0 of MenACWY control vaccination. The receptors were sampled from an adult in good health. CDR3s leave out the opening cysteine and the closing phenylalanine or tryptophan.

J,V,CDR3
TRBJ2-3,TRBV10-2,ASLDRGHISTDTQY
TRBJ2-3,TRBV29-1,SVEPGTDTQY
TRBJ1-3,TRBV5-6,ASSPRGQLSGNTIY
TRBJ1-2,TRBV6-6,ASSRDRAARPYGYT
TRBJ1-1,TRBV11-2,ASSTTKNTEAF
TRBJ1-4,TRBV3-1/TRBV3-2,ASSQGTGYSEKLF
TRBJ1-5,TRBV3-1/TRBV3-2,ASSVNRDSFKH
TRBJ2-1,TRBV24-1,ATSDWASREQF
TRBJ2-7,TRBV30,AWSTGAYEQY
TRBJ2-2,TRBV19,ASSIVGELF
TRBJ1-6,TRBV7-2,ASSLQIGRGSNSPLH
TRBJ1-4,TRBV7-2,ASSFYGTNEKLF
TRBJ1-4,TRBV7-9,ASSRQGEKLF
TRBJ1-4,TRBV19,ASSHTRVANEKLF
TRBJ1-5,TRBV3-1/TRBV3-2,ASSRQGNQPQH
TRBJ1-2,TRBV7-8,ASSLEGGYGYT
TRBJ1-1,TRBV7-9,ASNPQGPGNAEAF
TRBJ1-1,TRBV2,ASTPSGRGNTEAF
TRBJ1-4,TRBV4-2,ASSQDPGTGGEKLF
TRBJ2-2,TRBV9,ASSVESLDRENTGELF
TRBJ2-5,TRBV2,ASSRAGGKETQY
TRBJ2-7,TRBV30,AWSRTGVGEQY
TRBJ1-2,TRBV6-5,ASSYEERGGYT
TRBJ1-6,TRBV5-1,ASKSGGSYNSPLH